This entry is about one T cell receptor (beta chain). This entry belongs to a study of blood T cells in healthy people across ages. It was with a sample-barcoded 5' primer and a J-beta primer mix that a second PCR of roughly 7 to 12 cycles was run. One entry per CDR3 protein, called by TCRdb with MiXCR from the 5' RACE reads. The sample holds hundreds of thousands of distinct CDR3 sequences, less than 35% seen once. Germline V CDR1 and CDR2: SEHNR, FQNEAQ (reference sequence). The ends lost 5 bases at V and 5 bases at J; junction bases unmatched: 6. This CDR3 contains 14 residues. The sequence came from a woman at least 80 years old in good health. This chain joins TRBV7-9 and TRBJ2-1; 7 nucleotides agree with TRBD1. Sequenced input: blood. The CDR3 is CASSLGQQHNEQFF. CDR3 bases: TGTGCCAGCAGCCTGGGACAGCAGCACAATGAGCAGTTCTTC.